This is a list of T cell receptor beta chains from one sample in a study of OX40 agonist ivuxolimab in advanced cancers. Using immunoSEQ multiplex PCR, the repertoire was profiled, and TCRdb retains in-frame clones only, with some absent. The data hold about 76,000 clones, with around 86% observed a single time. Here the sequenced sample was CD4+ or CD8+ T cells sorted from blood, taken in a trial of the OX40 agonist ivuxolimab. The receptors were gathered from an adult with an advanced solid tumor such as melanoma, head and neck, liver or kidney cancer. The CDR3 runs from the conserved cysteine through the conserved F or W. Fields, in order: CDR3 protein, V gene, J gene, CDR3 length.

cdr3_aa: CASSSHIAETQYF; v_call: TRBV6-5; j_call: TRBJ2-5; cdr3_length: 13
cdr3_aa: CASSLEGSEAFF; v_call: TRBV5-1; j_call: TRBJ1-1; cdr3_length: 12
cdr3_aa: CASSQGYFYGNYGYTF; v_call: TRBV4-1; j_call: TRBJ1-2; cdr3_length: 16
cdr3_aa: CASRQGQANEKLFF; v_call: TRBV5-1; j_call: TRBJ1-4; cdr3_length: 14
cdr3_aa: CASTDSSNNYGYTF; v_call: TRBV6-5; j_call: TRBJ1-2; cdr3_length: 14
cdr3_aa: CASSLGQISLRGGETQYF; v_call: TRBV11-2; j_call: TRBJ2-5; cdr3_length: 18
cdr3_aa: CASSIRQGAGANVLTF; v_call: TRBV19; j_call: TRBJ2-6; cdr3_length: 16
cdr3_aa: CASSYTLGGYTF; v_call: TRBV6-5; j_call: TRBJ1-2; cdr3_length: 12
cdr3_aa: CAISDRGRTDTQYF; v_call: TRBV10-3; j_call: TRBJ2-3; cdr3_length: 14
cdr3_aa: CASSPPKQGVEQFF; v_call: TRBV18; j_call: TRBJ2-1; cdr3_length: 14
cdr3_aa: CASSLDSGVSEQYF; v_call: TRBV11-2; j_call: TRBJ2-7; cdr3_length: 14
cdr3_aa: CASSPGRRSEQYF; v_call: TRBV6-5; j_call: TRBJ2-7; cdr3_length: 13
cdr3_aa: CASSAQTGQGLSNSNQPQHF; v_call: TRBV6-1; j_call: TRBJ1-5; cdr3_length: 20
cdr3_aa: CASSQEGGSNLYNEQFF; v_call: TRBV2; j_call: TRBJ2-1; cdr3_length: 17
cdr3_aa: CASSQDRALAGGDTQYF; v_call: TRBV4-2; j_call: TRBJ2-3; cdr3_length: 17
cdr3_aa: CASSLAPGGQSVQPQHF; v_call: TRBV7-2; j_call: TRBJ1-5; cdr3_length: 17
cdr3_aa: CASSLVTRSTDTQYF; v_call: TRBV5-1; j_call: TRBJ2-3; cdr3_length: 15
cdr3_aa: CASSDGQGHQPQHF; v_call: TRBV6-1; j_call: TRBJ1-5; cdr3_length: 14
cdr3_aa: CASSPLDGEAFF; v_call: TRBV6-1; j_call: TRBJ1-1; cdr3_length: 12
cdr3_aa: CASSIGGGDSQYF; v_call: TRBV19; j_call: TRBJ2-3; cdr3_length: 13
cdr3_aa: CASSSSGGRKETQYF; v_call: TRBV7-9; j_call: TRBJ2-5; cdr3_length: 15
cdr3_aa: CASRSGRNTEAFF; v_call: TRBV7-2; j_call: TRBJ1-1; cdr3_length: 13
cdr3_aa: CASSEGAWGMVNTEAFF; v_call: TRBV9; j_call: TRBJ1-1; cdr3_length: 17
cdr3_aa: CASSSLSYTEAFF; v_call: TRBV5-8; j_call: TRBJ1-1; cdr3_length: 13
cdr3_aa: CASRGQWARNEKLFF; v_call: TRBV5-6; j_call: TRBJ1-4; cdr3_length: 15
cdr3_aa: CSVQNTGVYEQYF; v_call: TRBV29-1; j_call: TRBJ2-7; cdr3_length: 13
cdr3_aa: CASSPGQGHSNQPQHF; v_call: TRBV18; j_call: TRBJ1-5; cdr3_length: 16
cdr3_aa: CASGLGASGRQETQYF; v_call: TRBV12-5; j_call: TRBJ2-5; cdr3_length: 16
cdr3_aa: CASRSHQSPGEQFF; v_call: TRBV5-8; j_call: TRBJ2-1; cdr3_length: 14
cdr3_aa: CAISDSLAGRATNEKLFF; v_call: TRBV10-3; j_call: TRBJ1-4; cdr3_length: 18
cdr3_aa: CASSWGPGPGYTF; v_call: TRBV5-6; j_call: TRBJ1-2; cdr3_length: 13
cdr3_aa: CASSQPSASGANVLTF; v_call: TRBV4-2; j_call: TRBJ2-6; cdr3_length: 16
cdr3_aa: CASSMMTSGSGDTQYF; v_call: TRBV5-1; j_call: TRBJ2-3; cdr3_length: 16
cdr3_aa: CASKYSSNQPQHF; v_call: TRBV19; j_call: TRBJ1-5; cdr3_length: 13
cdr3_aa: CASSRDPLYNEQFF; v_call: TRBV5-6; j_call: TRBJ2-1; cdr3_length: 14
cdr3_aa: CASSSRLAGGTDTQYF; v_call: TRBV9; j_call: TRBJ2-3; cdr3_length: 16
cdr3_aa: CASSIAQGGYEQYF; v_call: TRBV19; j_call: TRBJ2-7; cdr3_length: 14
cdr3_aa: CASSPQTTGNSPLHF; v_call: TRBV7-2; j_call: TRBJ1-6; cdr3_length: 15
cdr3_aa: CASRGNRVPQPQHF; v_call: TRBV6-4; j_call: TRBJ1-5; cdr3_length: 14
cdr3_aa: CASSQEAGASPLHF; v_call: TRBV4-3; j_call: TRBJ1-6; cdr3_length: 14
cdr3_aa: CASSPPTEITGELFF; v_call: TRBV18; j_call: TRBJ2-2; cdr3_length: 15
cdr3_aa: CAWSVARVKQETQYF; v_call: TRBV30; j_call: TRBJ2-5; cdr3_length: 15